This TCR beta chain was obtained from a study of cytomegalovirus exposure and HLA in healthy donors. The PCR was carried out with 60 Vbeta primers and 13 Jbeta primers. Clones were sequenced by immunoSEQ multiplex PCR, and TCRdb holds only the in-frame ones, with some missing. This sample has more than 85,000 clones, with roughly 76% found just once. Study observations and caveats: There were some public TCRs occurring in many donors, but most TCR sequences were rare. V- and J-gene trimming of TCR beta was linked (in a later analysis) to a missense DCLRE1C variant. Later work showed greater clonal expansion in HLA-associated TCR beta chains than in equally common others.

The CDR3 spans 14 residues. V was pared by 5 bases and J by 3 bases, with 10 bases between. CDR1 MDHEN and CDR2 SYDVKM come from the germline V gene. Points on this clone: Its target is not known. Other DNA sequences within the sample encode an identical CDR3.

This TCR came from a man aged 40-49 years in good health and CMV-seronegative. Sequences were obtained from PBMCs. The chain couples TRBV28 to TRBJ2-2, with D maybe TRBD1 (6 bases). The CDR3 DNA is TGTGCCAGCAGTCAAGGGACATACACCGGGGAGCTGTTTTTT. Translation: CASSQGTYTGELFF.